The 10 T cell receptor beta chains below were found in one sample sequenced in a study of blood T cell repertoires in COVID-19. Libraries were prepared by immunoSEQ multiplex PCR; TCRdb keeps only in-frame clonotypes and omits some of them. This sample has some 320,000 clones, with roughly nine tenths found just once. Sequencing input: PBMCs or T cells enriched from blood (not recorded which). The receptors were sampled from a man in his sixties who had recovered from COVID-19.

V and J are TRBV5-6 and TRBJ2-2; no clear D gene. Trimming pared 1 base from V and 8 bases from J, leaving 9 bases between. CDR3 length: 13 amino acids. Looked up from germline, CDR1 is SGHDT and CDR2 is YYEEEE. The CDR3 DNA reads as TGTGCCAGCAGCTTGCAAGTGCGAGGGGAGCTGTTTTTT. Translation: CASSLQVRGELFF.

The chain is built from TRBV19 and TRBJ2-2, with TRBD2 identical over 10 bases. The CDR3 extends over 15 amino acids. CDR1 LNHDA and CDR2 SQIVND come from the germline V gene (reference sequence). V lost 3 bases, J lost 5 bases, and 3 bases stayed unmatched. CDR3 region: CASSILAGGTGELFF. In DNA, the CDR3 is TGTGCCAGTAGTATTTTAGCGGGGGGTACCGGGGAGCTGTTTTTT.

The V gene is TRBV27, the J gene TRBJ2-7; TRBD2 matches 11 bases. The CDR3 has 15 amino acids. Germline-derived CDR1 and CDR2 are MNHEY and SMNVEV (reference sequence). Unmatched junction bases numbered 6, after V lost 2 bases and J lost 6 bases. This CDR3 reads CASSLRFSGGAEQYF. CDR3 coding DNA: TGTGCCAGCAGTTTACGTTTTAGCGGGGGGGCCGAGCAGTACTTC.

This chain uses TRBV27 with TRBJ1-5; the match to TRBD1 covers 9 bases. The CDR3 spans 12 residues. CDR1 and CDR2 (germline): MNHEY, SMNVEV (reference sequence). V dropped 6 bases and J dropped 7; count of bases not matched to a gene: 1. CDR3 coding DNA: TGTGCCAGCAGGGACAGGGGCCAGCCCCAGCATTTT. Translation gives CASRDRGQPQHF.

The J gene is TRBJ1-6, the V gene TRBV5-5; no clear D gene. V lost 0 bases and J 7 bases, leaving 5 bases between the germline ends. Germline assignment: CDR1 SGHKS and CDR2 YYEKEE (reference sequence). The CDR3 contains 13 residues. CDR3 amino acids: CASSLGENSPLHF. CDR3 coding DNA: TGTGCCAGCAGCTTGGGGGAGAATTCACCCCTCCACTTT.

V is TRBV6-6 and J is TRBJ1-2; D is unclear. The CDR3 loop spans 15 amino acids. CDR1 and CDR2 (germline): MNHNY, SVGAGI (reference sequence). Trimming removed 5 bases from V and 8 bases from J, with 21 bases in between. The CDR3 is CASSHTAAPEGGYTF. The CDR3 region has the DNA TGTGCCAGCAGTCATACAGCAGCACCTGAGGGAGGCTACACCTTC.

This chain uses TRBV5-4 with TRBJ1-1, with TRBD1 identical over 9 bases. The CDR3 sequence is 14 residues long. The ends lost 4 bases at V and 4 bases at J; junction bases unmatched: 5. Germline V gene sequence: CDR1 SGHNT, CDR2 YYREEE (reference sequence). The DNA for the CDR3 is TGTGCCAGCAGCACACAGGGGGCGCGCACTGAAGCTTTCTTT. This translates into CASSTQGARTEAFF. The complete variable domain, with remaining parts taken from reference TRBV5-4 and TRBJ1-1, reads ETGVTQSPTHLIKTRGQQVTLRCSSQSGHNTVSWYQQALGQGPQFIFQYYREEENGRGNFPPRFSGLQFPNYSSELNVNALELDDSALYLCASSTQGARTEAFFGQGTRLTVV.

This clone was counted a few times. The chain links TRBV11-3 to TRBJ2-2, with 9 bases fitting TRBD1. This CDR3 spans 16 amino acids. Germline CDR1 reads SGHNT; CDR2 reads YENEEA. V lost 2 bases, J lost 6 bases, and 7 bases stayed unmatched. This CDR3 reads CASSLTGTGRPGELFF. CDR3 bases: TGTGCCAGCAGCTTAACCGGGACAGGGCGTCCCGGGGAGCTGTTTTTT.

This clone appeared once. The chain uses TRBV18 and TRBJ2-2; TRBD1 matches 7 bases. In germline, CDR1 is KGHSH, CDR2 LQKENI. This CDR3 is 15 amino acids long. Trimming removed 6 bases from V and 2 bases from J; junction bases left unmatched: 6. The CDR3 spells CASSFGQENTGELFF. DNA for the CDR3: TGTGCCAGCTCGTTTGGACAGGAAAACACCGGGGAGCTGTTTTTT.

V is TRBV27 and J is TRBJ1-2, with 9 bases lining up with TRBD1. The CDR3 consists of 13 residues. The V gene's germline CDR1 is MNHEY and CDR2 SMNVEV (reference sequence). V shed 6 bases and J 7 bases; nucleotides not matched to a gene: 6. CDR3 sequence (DNA): TGTGCCAGCAGAGTTACAGGGGGCGGTGGCTACACCTTC. The encoded protein is CASRVTGGGGYTF.